Below, 14 T cell receptor beta chains from the same sample are listed, as sequenced in a study of CD8+ T cells in alopecia areata (dated by TCRdb to between 2018 and 2020). The method was the immunoSEQ multiplex PCR assay. For TCR sequencing, RNA was extracted from every sample and reverse transcribed into cDNA to serve as template. TCRdb stores this immuneACCESS table with in-frame sequences only. Part of the clones is absent; in the studies checked, under half of the shortfall reflects unresolved V genes, and no reason is known for the rest. The sample contains 150,000 to 200,000 clones, around 64% of them found a single time. The top ten hold about an eighth of the sample. The meaning of the sample's time point label: baseline before oral tofacitinib. The sample was CD8+ T cells sorted from blood, taken at week 0. These receptors were taken from a human donor with alopecia areata.

This chain connects TRBV7-9 to TRBJ1-1, with unresolved D. Between the trimmed V and J ends, which lost 5 bases and 6 bases, there was a span of 13 bases. From germline, CDR1 is SEHNR and CDR2 FQNEAQ (reference sequence). This CDR3 comprises 13 residues. CDR3 sequence: CASSLGWGAEAFF. The CDR3 nucleotides are TGTGCCAGCAGCCTTGGTTGGGGAGCTGAAGCTTTCTTT.

This clone occurred a few times. This chain joins TRBV13 and TRBJ1-2; D possibly corresponds to TRBD1 (5 bases). Trimming stripped 0 bases from V and 8 bases from J, with 19 bases between. CDR1 and CDR2 from the germline V gene are PRHDT and FYEKMQ (reference sequence). This CDR3 is built from 16 residues. DNA for the CDR3: TGTGCCAGCAGCTTAGGCCGGGGGGGTGCCCGTCTGGGCTACACCTTC. Residues: CASSLGRGGARLGYTF.

The count of this clone is one. The chain couples TRBV6-5 to TRBJ2-1; 10 bases fit TRBD2. Germline CDR1 reads MNHEY; CDR2 reads SVGAGI. V lost 6 bases and J lost 7; bases outside the gene matches: 3. The CDR3 is 13 residues long. The CDR3 nucleotides are TGTGCCAGCAGAAGCGGGGGGGTGAATGAGCAGTTCTTC. Amino acid sequence: CASRSGGVNEQFF.

CDR3 bases: TGTGCCACCAGCAGAGATCTATTCCAGGGGTCTCGGTACGAGCAGTACTTC. Its translation is CATSRDLFQGSRYEQYF. V gene TRBV15 combines with J gene TRBJ2-7; D may be TRBD1 (6 bases). The CDR3 has 17 amino acids. Germline-derived CDR1 and CDR2 are LNHNV and YYDKDF (reference sequence). V was trimmed by 0 bases and J by 4 bases, leaving 19 bases between them.

The V call is TRBV30, the J call TRBJ1-3, with 7 bases lining up with TRBD1. The CDR3 covers 19 residues. Losses at the gene ends were 2 bases for V and 4 bases for J; bases not matched to a gene: 20. CDR1 is GTSNPN and CDR2 is SVGIG in the germline V gene (reference sequence). The CDR3, as DNA: TGTGCCTGGAGTATCCTTATTTCGTTACAGGGGAACCCCGGAAACACCATATATTTT. It encodes CAWSILISLQGNPGNTIYF.

V and J are TRBV29-1 and TRBJ2-7; D is possibly TRBD2 (8 bases). CDR1 and CDR2 from the germline V gene are SQVTM and ANQGSEA. The V and J ends lost 4 bases and 3 bases respectively, with 16 bases between them. This CDR3 spans 14 amino acids. This CDR3 is CSVGREGQRYEQYF. CDR3 bases: TGCAGCGTTGGACGGGAGGGACAGCGCTACGAGCAGTACTTC.

V gene TRBV5-1 combines with J gene TRBJ1-6; TRBD1 aligns across 7 bases. Germline V gene sequence: CDR1 SGHRS, CDR2 YFSETQ. The CDR3 runs 17 residues. V lost 4 bases and J lost 6; bases outside the gene matches: 13. The CDR3 DNA follows: TGCGCCAGCAGCCCAGACAGGGCTGGGGATGGTAATTCACCCCTCCACTTT. It encodes CASSPDRAGDGNSPLHF.

This chain joins TRBV29-1 and TRBJ2-5; tentatively, D is TRBD2 (5 bases). The length of the CDR3 is 14 residues. V lost 5 bases to trimming and J lost 0 bases, with 13 bases between them. Germline V gives CDR1 SQVTM, CDR2 ANQGSEA. The CDR3 spells CSVSTRGYQETQYF. The CDR3 DNA sequence: TGCAGCGTTTCCACACGAGGGTACCAAGAGACCCAGTACTTC.

The gene calls are TRBV7-9 and TRBJ1-5; no clear D. With 1 base removed from V and 0 bases from J, the gap between germline ends came to 13 bases. This CDR3 spans 17 amino acids. Germline CDR1 reads SEHNR; CDR2 reads FQNEAQ (reference sequence). In nucleotides, the CDR3 is TGTGCCAGCAGCTTAGGGCCGGTGGCCGCTAGCAATCAGCCCCAGCATTTT. This sequence encodes CASSLGPVAASNQPQHF.

This chain uses TRBV28 with TRBJ2-2; TRBD1 matches at 10 bases. The germline V gene encodes CDR1 MDHEN and CDR2 SYDVKM. This CDR3 contains 13 residues. The trim removed 10 bases at V and 5 bases at J, leaving 4 bases unmatched. DNA for the CDR3: TGTGCCATCTCGGACAGGGGGACCGGGGAGCTGTTTTTT. Its protein is CAISDRGTGELFF.

V usage is TRBV19 and J usage is TRBJ1-2; D is unclear. The V and J ends lost 5 bases and 2 bases respectively, with 15 bases between them. Per germline, CDR1 LNHDA and CDR2 SQIVND (reference sequence). The CDR3 consists of 15 residues. The CDR3 reads CASSPAGSSNYGYTF. The CDR3 bases are TGTGCCAGTAGTCCCGCTGGATCCAGCAACTATGGCTACACCTTC.

This clone was detected a few times. V is TRBV7-9 and J is TRBJ1-1, with D possibly TRBD1 on 6 matching bases. V gave up 6 bases and J gave up 1 base, with 15 bases separating them. The CDR3 length is 15 residues. Germline V lookup: CDR1 SEHNR, CDR2 FQNEAQ (reference sequence). The CDR3 coding sequence is TGTGCCAGCAGACCCCCCGACAGGCCGAACACTGAAGCTTTCTTT. It encodes CASRPPDRPNTEAFF.

The chain links TRBV30 to TRBJ1-1; D is unclear. The CDR3 has 13 residues. Germline CDR1 is GTSNPN and CDR2 is SVGIG (reference sequence). V gave up 5 bases and J gave up 1 base, with 11 bases separating them. CDR3 sequence (DNA): TGTGCCTGGGCTACTTTTGGGAACACTGAAGCTTTCTTT. As protein: CAWATFGNTEAFF. Combining the CDR3 with reference TRBV30 and TRBJ1-1 gives the whole variable domain SQTIHQWPATLVQPVGSPLSLECTVEGTSNPNLYWYRQAAGRGLQLLFYSVGIGQISSEVPQNLSASRPQDRQFILSSKKLLLSDSGFYLCAWATFGNTEAFFGQGTRLTVV.

V is TRBV30 and J is TRBJ2-6; D is unclear. The CDR3 consists of 17 residues. The germline gives CDR1 GTSNPN, CDR2 SVGIG (reference sequence). The germline V and J ends were trimmed by 2 bases and 0 bases, with 14 bases remaining between them. CDR3 amino acids: CAWSLGPVSSGANVLTF. The CDR3 DNA follows: TGTGCCTGGAGTCTCGGACCGGTTAGCTCTGGGGCCAACGTCCTGACTTTC.